This TCR beta chain is drawn from a study of cytomegalovirus exposure and HLA in healthy donors. In the study overall: There were 88 million or so unique TCRs (from HLA-typed donors) in an early data release. Across 350 to 500 genotyped donors, just over 80% landed in the Caucasian-associated ancestry cluster. Study results and caveats: What was likely a sequencing artifact was a cluster of highly shared sequence variants.

The PCR employed 60 Vbeta primers together with 13 Jbeta primers. In the original workflow: Unique TCR beta chains numbered about 80 million in a later analysis, with roughly 10 million shared. Clones were read by immunoSEQ multiplex PCR, and TCRdb kept only the in-frame ones, dropping some. D and trimming come from the DNA, and the V and J calls and clone size come from that table. There are about 130,000 clones in the sample; roughly 80% occur only once, and just over 2.5% lies in the top ten. Turning to this clone: Its target is not known.

CDR1 DFQATT and CDR2 SNEGSKA come from the germline V gene (reference sequence). V gave up 2 bases and J gave up 1 base, with 2 bases separating them. The CDR3 runs 11 residues. The chain carries TRBV20-1 and TRBJ1-1; D is uncertain. The source material was PBMCs. The clonotype comes from a man aged 25-40 years in good health and CMV-seronegative. This CDR3 is CSARQNTEAFF. Written as DNA, the CDR3 is TGCAGTGCTAGACAGAACACTGAAGCTTTCTTT.